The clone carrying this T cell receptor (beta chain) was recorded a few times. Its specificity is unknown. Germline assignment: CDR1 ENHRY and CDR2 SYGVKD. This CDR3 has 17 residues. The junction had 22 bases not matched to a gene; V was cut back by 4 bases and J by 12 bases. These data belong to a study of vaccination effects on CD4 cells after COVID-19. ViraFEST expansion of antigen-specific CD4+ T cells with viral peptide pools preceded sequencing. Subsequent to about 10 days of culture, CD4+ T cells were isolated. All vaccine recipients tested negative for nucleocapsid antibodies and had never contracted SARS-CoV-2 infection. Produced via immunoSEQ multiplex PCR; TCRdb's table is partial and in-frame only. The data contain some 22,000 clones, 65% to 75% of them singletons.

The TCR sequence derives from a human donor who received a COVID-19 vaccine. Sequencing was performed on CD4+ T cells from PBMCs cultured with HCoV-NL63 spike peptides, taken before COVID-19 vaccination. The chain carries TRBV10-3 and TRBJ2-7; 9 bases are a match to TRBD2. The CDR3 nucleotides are TGTGCCATCAGTGGCGGACTAGCGAGTTTGCCGCAATACGAGAGGTACTTC. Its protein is CAISGGLASLPQYERYF.